This T cell receptor beta chain was retrieved from a study of T cells in women clearing cervical HPV infection. Regarding this clone: The read gets to within 3 residues of the CDR3 end, and the germline J gene fills in the rest.

The V and J ends lost 5 bases and 5 bases respectively, with 13 bases between them. The germline gives CDR1 DFQATT, CDR2 SNEGSKA (reference sequence). The CDR3 length is 13 residues. Here immunoSEQ multiplex PCR was the method, and the copy in TCRdb shows in-frame clones only, minus some. Recorded for this sample: about 39,000 clones. Sequencing used blood buffy coat. This receptor was identified in a woman between 18 and 70 years old with a cervical HPV16 infection that either progressed to CIN3+ or cleared (not recorded which). The gene calls are TRBV20-1 and TRBJ1-5; D possibly corresponds to TRBD1 (6 bases). The sequenced part of the CDR3 DNA is TGCAGTGCTGGCCGGGACATTTATCAGCCC. It is translated as CSAGRDIYQP. Given in full, the CDR3 is CSAGRDIYQPQHF.